What follows is one TCR beta chain and its context. What it recognizes is unknown. The CDR3 is 13 amino acids. Germline V gene data show CDR1 as LGHDT and CDR2 as YNNKEL (reference sequence). Trimming removed 0 bases from V and 3 bases from J, with 5 bases in between. The sample is drawn from a study of spatial heterogeneity in lung cancer. The wider study: Consistent detection of more beta-chain than alpha-chain sequences was observed. Study-level points and caveats: Detection of ubiquitous tumor TCRs in blood was higher at resection than follow-up.

This sample's time point: sample taken at primary tumor resection. Whole RNA, isolated from tumor, nontumor lung or frozen PBMC, was sequenced without prior sorting. Samples were donated by 72 untreated early-stage non-small cell lung cancer patients. The presence of a unique molecular identifier marked each TCR cDNA molecule. TCRdb recomputed calls from the 5' RACE reads with MiXCR, one row per CDR3 protein. Among 80,000 to 95,000 distinct CDR3 sequences listed, 7.5% to 10% were seen once. Sequencing used PBMCs, obtained at surgery. J is TRBJ1-1 and V is TRBV3-1; TRBD1 might be the D (5 bases). The clonotype comes from a male donor with early-stage non-small cell lung cancer. The CDR3 loop reads CASSQEGHTEAFF. The DNA of the CDR3 is TGTGCCAGCAGCCAAGAGGGACACACTGAAGCTTTCTTT.